This T cell receptor beta chain was sequenced for a study of cytomegalovirus exposure and HLA in healthy donors. Sequenced by immunoSEQ multiplex PCR; TCRdb stores in-frame clones only, minus some. The table has over 250,000 clones, around 87% seen once. Trimming at V came to 8 bases and at J to 1 base, leaving 4 bases not matched to a gene. Germline loops: CDR1 SNHLY, CDR2 FYNNEI. The CDR3 is 15 amino acids. The sequenced sample was PBMCs. The chain employs TRBV2 and TRBJ2-3; 12 bases match TRBD2. The clonotype comes from a woman in her 30s in good health and CMV-seropositive. For the CDR3, the DNA is TGTGCCAGCCGCCGACTAGCGGGGGGCACAGATACGCAGTATTTT. Its protein product is CASRRLAGGTDTQYF.